This T cell receptor beta chain stems from a study of blood T cell repertoires in COVID-19. Study-level background: Samples came from the United States, Italy and Spain, spanning acute and convalescent COVID-19. Sample material is recorded as cDNA or gDNA derived from T cells, B-cell-depleted T cells, or PBMCs.

The repertoire was sequenced with immunoSEQ multiplex PCR; TCRdb's copy has only in-frame clones and lacks some. The sample holds approximately 140,000 clones, around nine tenths seen once. This CDR3 is 16 amino acids long. Germline CDR1 reads SGHTA; CDR2 reads FQGNSA. V shed 5 bases, J shed 5 bases, and the junction held 12 bases outside the gene matches. The chain couples TRBV7-2 to TRBJ2-5, with 9 nucleotides matching TRBD2. Input material: peripheral blood. This TCR came from a human donor in a cohort sampled during active COVID-19. This chain's CDR3 is CASSPSRRAGGETQYF. CDR3 DNA: TGTGCCAGCAGCCCCTCGCGGCGGGCGGGGGGGGAGACCCAGTACTTC.